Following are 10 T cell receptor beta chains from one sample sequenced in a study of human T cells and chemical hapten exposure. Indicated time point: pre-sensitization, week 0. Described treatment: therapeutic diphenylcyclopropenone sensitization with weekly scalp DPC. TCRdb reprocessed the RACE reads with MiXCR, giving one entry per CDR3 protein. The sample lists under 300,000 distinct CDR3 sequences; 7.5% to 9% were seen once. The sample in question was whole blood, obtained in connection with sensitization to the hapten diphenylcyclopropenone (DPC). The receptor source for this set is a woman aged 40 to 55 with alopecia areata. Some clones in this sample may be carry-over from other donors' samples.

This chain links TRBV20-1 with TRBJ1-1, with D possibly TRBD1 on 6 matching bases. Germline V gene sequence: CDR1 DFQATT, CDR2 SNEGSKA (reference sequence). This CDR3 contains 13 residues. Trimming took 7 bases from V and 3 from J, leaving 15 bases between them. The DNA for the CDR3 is TGCAGTGATGGGGGCTCCTCTTACACTGAAGCTTTCTTT. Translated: CSDGGSSYTEAFF.

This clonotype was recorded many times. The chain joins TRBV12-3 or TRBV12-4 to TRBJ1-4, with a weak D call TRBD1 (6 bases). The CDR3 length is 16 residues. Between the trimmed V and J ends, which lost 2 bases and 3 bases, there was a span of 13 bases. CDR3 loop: CASSLRGEGANEKLFF. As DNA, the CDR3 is TGTGCCAGCAGTTTAAGGGGTGAGGGGGCTAATGAAAAACTGTTTTTT.

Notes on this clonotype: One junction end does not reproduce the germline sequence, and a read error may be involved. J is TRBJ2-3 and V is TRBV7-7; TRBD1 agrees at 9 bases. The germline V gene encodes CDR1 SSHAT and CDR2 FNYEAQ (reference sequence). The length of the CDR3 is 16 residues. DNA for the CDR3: TGTGCTAGCAGCCCGGTCACAGGGGGCGCGACAGATACGCAGTATTTT. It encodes CASSPVTGGATDTQYF.

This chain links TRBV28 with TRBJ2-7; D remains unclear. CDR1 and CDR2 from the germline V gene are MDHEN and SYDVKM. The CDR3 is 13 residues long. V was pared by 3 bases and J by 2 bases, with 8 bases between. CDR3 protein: CASSLPGPYEQYF. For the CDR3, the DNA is TGTGCCAGCAGTTTGCCAGGACCCTACGAGCAGTACTTC.

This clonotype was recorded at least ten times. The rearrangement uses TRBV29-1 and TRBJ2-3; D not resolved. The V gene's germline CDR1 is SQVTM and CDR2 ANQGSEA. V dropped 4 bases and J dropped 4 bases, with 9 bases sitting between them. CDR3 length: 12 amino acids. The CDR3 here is CSVGDGPDTQYF. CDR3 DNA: TGCAGCGTTGGAGACGGGCCAGATACGCAGTATTTT.

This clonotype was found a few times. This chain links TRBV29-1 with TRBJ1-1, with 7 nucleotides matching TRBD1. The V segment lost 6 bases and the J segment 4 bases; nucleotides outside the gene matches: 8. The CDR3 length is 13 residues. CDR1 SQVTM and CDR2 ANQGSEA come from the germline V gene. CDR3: CSVSYRGGTEAFF. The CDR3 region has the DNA TGCAGCGTCTCTTACAGGGGAGGCACTGAAGCTTTCTTT.

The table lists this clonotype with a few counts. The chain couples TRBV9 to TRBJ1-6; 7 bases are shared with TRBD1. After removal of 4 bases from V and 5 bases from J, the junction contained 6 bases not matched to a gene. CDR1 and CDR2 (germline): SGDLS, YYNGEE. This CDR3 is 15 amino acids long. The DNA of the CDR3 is TGTGCCAGCAGCCCACGGACAGGAAATAATTCACCCCTCCACTTT. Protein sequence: CASSPRTGNNSPLHF. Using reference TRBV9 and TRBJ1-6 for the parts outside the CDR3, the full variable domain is DSGVTQTPKHLITATGQRVTLRCSPRSGDLSVYWYQQSLDQGLQFLIQYYNGEERAKGNILERFSAQQFPDLHSELNLSSLELGDSALYFCASSPRTGNNSPLHFGNGTRLTVT.

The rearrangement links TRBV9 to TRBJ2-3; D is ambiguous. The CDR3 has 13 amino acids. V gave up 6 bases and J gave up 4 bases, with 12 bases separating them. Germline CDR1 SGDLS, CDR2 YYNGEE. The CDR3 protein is CASTGEPSDTQYF. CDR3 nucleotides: TGTGCCAGCACTGGAGAGCCTTCAGATACGCAGTATTTT.

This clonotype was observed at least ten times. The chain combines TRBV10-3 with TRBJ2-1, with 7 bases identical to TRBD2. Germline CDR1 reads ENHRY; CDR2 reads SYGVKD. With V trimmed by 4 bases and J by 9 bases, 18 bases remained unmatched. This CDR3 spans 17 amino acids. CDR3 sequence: CAISAGLSGIRAVEQFF. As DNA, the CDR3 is TGTGCCATCAGTGCGGGGTTAAGCGGGATAAGAGCAGTTGAGCAGTTCTTC.

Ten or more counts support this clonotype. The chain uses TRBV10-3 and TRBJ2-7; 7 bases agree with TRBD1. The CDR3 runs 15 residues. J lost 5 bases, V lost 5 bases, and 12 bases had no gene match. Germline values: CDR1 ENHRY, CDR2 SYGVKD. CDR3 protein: CAISKGGARIDEQYF. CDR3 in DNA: TGTGCCATCAGTAAAGGGGGCGCGAGGATAGACGAGCAGTACTTC.